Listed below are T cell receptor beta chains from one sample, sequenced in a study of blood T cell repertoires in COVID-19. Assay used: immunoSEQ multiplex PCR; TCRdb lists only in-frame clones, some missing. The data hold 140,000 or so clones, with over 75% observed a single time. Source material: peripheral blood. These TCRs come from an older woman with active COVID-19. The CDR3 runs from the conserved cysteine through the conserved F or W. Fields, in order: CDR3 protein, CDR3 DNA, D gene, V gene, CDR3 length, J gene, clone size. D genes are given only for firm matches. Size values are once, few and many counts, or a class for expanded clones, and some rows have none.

CATSDRRDSSTDTQYF,TGTGCCACCAGTGATCGACGGGACTCCAGCACAGATACGCAGTATTTT,NA,TRBV24-1,16,TRBJ2-3,NA
CASSYDPTGVEQYF,TGTGCCAGCAGTTACGACCCGACAGGGGTCGAGCAGTACTTC,TRBD1,TRBV6-2/TRBV6-3,14,TRBJ2-7,once
CASSQGQALAGELFF,TGCGCCAGCAGCCAGGGACAGGCTCTAGCCGGGGAGCTGTTTTTT,TRBD1,TRBV4-1,15,TRBJ2-2,once
CASRAGTGFADEQFF,TGCGCCAGCAGAGCAGGGACAGGATTTGCCGATGAGCAGTTCTTC,TRBD1,TRBV4-1,15,TRBJ2-1,NA
CASSVPGGGRTDTQYF,TGTGCCAGCAGCGTCCCTGGGGGAGGGCGGACAGATACGCAGTATTTT,TRBD2,TRBV9,16,TRBJ2-3,once
CASTSRSGGRGETQYF,TGTGCCAGTACATCCAGGTCGGGAGGAAGAGGCGAGACCCAGTACTTC,TRBD2,TRBV19,16,TRBJ2-5,NA
CAISESGDRGIGQPQHF,TGTGCCATCAGTGAGTCGGGGGACAGGGGAATCGGACAGCCCCAGCATTTT,TRBD1,TRBV10-3,17,TRBJ1-5,few
CASSLWGRREGSPLHF,TGTGCCAGCAGCCTGTGGGGGCGGCGGGAGGGTTCACCCCTCCACTTT,NA,TRBV28,16,TRBJ1-6,NA
CASRVGHQETQYF,TGCGCCAGCAGAGTCGGTCACCAAGAGACCCAGTACTTC,NA,TRBV5-1,13,TRBJ2-5,NA
CASPTEGGANEAFF,TGTGCCAGTCCCACGGAGGGGGGGGCGAATGAAGCTTTCTTT,NA,TRBV19,14,TRBJ1-1,NA
CASSVVARTDEQFF,TGTGCCAGCAGCGTAGTCGCCCGAACGGATGAGCAGTTCTTC,NA,TRBV9,14,TRBJ2-1,NA
CASSLDRGLGGYTF,TGTGCCAGCAGTTTAGACAGGGGCCTGGGAGGCTACACCTTC,TRBD1,TRBV28,14,TRBJ1-2,NA
CASSLLGAEAFF,TGCGCCAGCAGCCTATTGGGGGCGGAAGCTTTCTTT,NA,TRBV4-1,12,TRBJ1-1,NA
CASSLWEPDNEQFF,TGTGCCAGCAGCTTATGGGAGCCGGACAATGAGCAGTTCTTC,NA,TRBV7-8,14,TRBJ2-1,NA
CASSLGQTSGRAGEQFF,TGTGCCAGCAGCTTGGGTCAGACTAGCGGGAGGGCTGGTGAGCAGTTCTTC,TRBD2,TRBV5-5,17,TRBJ2-1,NA
CASSISLARSTDTQYF,TGTGCCAGTAGTATTTCCCTAGCGCGTTCCACAGATACGCAGTATTTT,NA,TRBV19,16,TRBJ2-3,once
CASSLIDRGSEEAFF,TGCGCCAGCAGCTTGATCGACAGGGGTTCGGAGGAAGCTTTCTTT,TRBD1,TRBV5-5,15,TRBJ1-1,NA
CASSLSLAGGIYEQYF,TGTGCCAGCAGTTTATCTCTAGCGGGAGGGATCTACGAGCAGTACTTC,TRBD2,TRBV27,16,TRBJ2-7,NA
CASSLQLAEQYF,TGTGCCAGCAGCCTACAACTAGCGGAGCAGTACTTC,TRBD2,TRBV7-2,12,TRBJ2-7,NA
CASSSHWAGTQYF,TGTGCCAGCAGTTCGCACTGGGCCGGGACCCAGTACTTC,NA,TRBV28,13,TRBJ2-5,NA
CASSSAAGPVRSF,TGTGCCAGCAGCTCCGCCGCGGGCCCCGTACGTTCTTTT,NA,TRBV7-2,13,TRBJ2-3,NA
CASSLGPAGGNTIYF,TGTGCCAGCAGCTTGGGTCCGGCAGGCGGAAACACCATATATTTT,NA,TRBV5-6,15,TRBJ1-3,NA
CASSPPSGTDTQYF,TGCGCCAGCAGCCCCCCTAGCGGAACAGATACGCAGTATTTT,TRBD2,TRBV5-1,14,TRBJ2-3,NA
CASSPGLLSTDTQYF,TGTGCCAGCAGCCCGGGACTCCTTAGCACAGATACGCAGTATTTT,NA,TRBV27,15,TRBJ2-3,NA
CASSPRQGAKDSPLHF,TGTGCCAGCAGCCCACGACAGGGGGCGAAGGATTCACCCCTCCACTTT,TRBD1,TRBV4-2,16,TRBJ1-6,NA
CASSVGPESTDTQYF,TGTGCCAGCAGCGTAGGCCCGGAGAGCACAGATACGCAGTATTTT,NA,TRBV9,15,TRBJ2-3,NA
CAWSWDFSYEQYF,TGTGCCTGGAGTTGGGACTTCTCCTACGAGCAGTACTTC,NA,TRBV30,13,TRBJ2-7,NA
CASGTSGGSYEQYF,TGTGCCAGCGGGACTAGCGGGGGATCCTACGAGCAGTACTTC,TRBD2,TRBV5-4,14,TRBJ2-7,NA
CASSLYDSSYEQYF,TGTGCCAGCAGCTTATACGACAGCTCCTACGAGCAGTACTTC,NA,TRBV11-2,14,TRBJ2-7,NA
CASSDAHLAGGDTDTQYF,TGTGCCAGCAGTGACGCCCATCTAGCGGGAGGCGACACAGATACGCAGTATTTT,TRBD2,TRBV6-4,18,TRBJ2-3,NA
CASRGGQGWVQETQYF,TGTGCCAGCAGAGGAGGACAGGGATGGGTCCAAGAGACCCAGTACTTC,TRBD1,TRBV28,16,TRBJ2-5,NA
CASTMGQGYMNTEAFF,TGTGCCAGCACCATGGGACAGGGATATATGAACACTGAAGCTTTCTTT,TRBD1,TRBV7-6,16,TRBJ1-1,NA
CASSRGHRYEQYF,TGTGCCAGCAGTAGGGGACACCGCTACGAGCAGTACTTC,NA,TRBV28,13,TRBJ2-7,NA
CASSLKGQGAYEQYF,TGTGCCAGCAGTTTAAAGGGACAGGGGGCCTACGAGCAGTACTTC,TRBD1,TRBV27,15,TRBJ2-7,NA
CASSSGGETQYF,TGTGCCAGCAGCAGCGGTGGAGAGACCCAGTACTTC,NA,TRBV6-2/TRBV6-3,12,TRBJ2-5,NA
CASSLRLRDRGRNQPQHF,TGTGCCAGCAGCTTAAGGCTACGGGACAGGGGTCGCAATCAGCCCCAGCATTTT,TRBD1,TRBV7-3,18,TRBJ1-5,NA
CATSRGLAVTDTQYF,TGTGCCACCAGCAGAGGACTAGCGGTGACAGATACGCAGTATTTT,TRBD2,TRBV15,15,TRBJ2-3,NA
CATSSGLDEKLFF,TGTGCCACCTCTAGCGGGTTGGATGAAAAACTGTTTTTT,NA,TRBV24-1,13,TRBJ1-4,NA
CASSLSMTGSGYTF,TGTGCCAGCAGTTTATCGATGACAGGGAGTGGCTACACCTTC,TRBD1,TRBV27,14,TRBJ1-2,NA
CASSTTAWTEAFF,TGTGCCAGCAGTACGACAGCTTGGACTGAAGCTTTCTTT,NA,TRBV6-5,13,TRBJ1-1,NA
CASSPSGGNQPQHF,TGTGCCAGCTCACCGTCAGGGGGCAATCAGCCCCAGCATTTT,NA,TRBV18,14,TRBJ1-5,once
CASSLGGEQPQHF,TGTGCCAGCAGTTTAGGGGGGGAGCAGCCCCAGCATTTT,NA,TRBV12-3/TRBV12-4,13,TRBJ1-5,once
CASSTGDGNTIYF,TGTGCCAGCTCAACAGGGGATGGAAACACCATATATTTT,TRBD1,TRBV18,13,TRBJ1-3,NA
CASSGGLTNYEQYF,TGTGCCAGCTCAGGAGGACTTACTAACTACGAGCAGTACTTC,NA,TRBV18,14,TRBJ2-7,NA
CASSPPSTGTGNTIYF,TGTGCCAGCAGCCCCCCGTCGACAGGAACTGGAAACACCATATATTTT,NA,TRBV9,16,TRBJ1-3,NA
CASSLGGELSYEQYF,TGTGCCAGCAGCTTGGGCGGGGAACTGTCCTACGAGCAGTACTTC,NA,TRBV5-4,15,TRBJ2-7,NA
CASSGLAGRETQYF,TGTGCCAGCTCAGGACTAGCGGGACGAGAGACCCAGTACTTC,TRBD2,TRBV18,14,TRBJ2-5,NA
CASSRGLAQVTKNIQYF,TGTGCCAGCAGCCGGGGACTAGCCCAGGTGACCAAAAACATTCAGTACTTC,TRBD2,TRBV7-2,17,TRBJ2-4,NA
CASSLPGTANEKLFF,TGTGCCAGCAGCCTTCCCGGGACAGCTAATGAAAAACTGTTTTTT,TRBD1,TRBV2,15,TRBJ1-4,NA
CAIRDGLAGDEQFF,TGTGCCATCAGAGACGGACTAGCGGGAGATGAGCAGTTCTTC,TRBD2,TRBV10-3,14,TRBJ2-1,NA
CASSPRGRGRVLRNTEAFF,TGTGCCAGCAGCCCCCGAGGCAGGGGGCGCGTCCTGCGCAACACTGAAGCTTTCTTT,NA,TRBV21-1,19,TRBJ1-1,NA
CASSRSGTSGRLRSYNEQFF,TGTGCCAGTAGTCGTTCCGGGACTAGCGGGAGGTTAAGGTCCTACAATGAGCAGTTCTTC,TRBD2,TRBV19,20,TRBJ2-1,NA
CASRLVTSGRETQYF,TGTGCCAGCAGACTAGTGACTAGCGGGAGAGAGACCCAGTACTTC,TRBD2,TRBV28,15,TRBJ2-5,NA
CASNRLGQETQYF,TGTGCCAGCAACAGACTAGGCCAAGAGACCCAGTACTTC,NA,TRBV28,13,TRBJ2-5,NA
CASSPGRASGRNEQFF,TGTGCCAGCAGCCCCGGTAGGGCTAGCGGGAGAAATGAGCAGTTCTTC,TRBD2,TRBV7-2,16,TRBJ2-1,once